Sequencing of this T cell receptor beta chain was carried out in a study of siplizumab effects on memory and regulatory T cells. Across a few donor pairs, the naive, memory, effector memory and TEMRA subsets were sequenced without stimulation. Per the germline V gene, CDR1 is SEHNR and CDR2 is FQNEAQ (reference sequence). The CDR3 is 15 amino acids. Trimming shortened V by 5 bases and J by 1 base, and 14 bases separated the two germline ends. The assay covered around 9.1 x 10^4 TCR templates per sample. The repertoire was sequenced with immunoSEQ multiplex PCR; TCRdb's copy has only in-frame clones and lacks some. The top ten clones hold roughly 0.4% of a sample with tens of thousands of clones, 79% of them seen once.

The chain links TRBV7-9 to TRBJ1-1; possible D gene TRBD1, 6 bases. The sequence was obtained from a human donor in good health. Input material: memory CD4+ T cells sorted from blood. The CDR3 spells CASSGTQFGNTEAFF. The CDR3 DNA follows: TGTGCCAGCAGCGGGACACAATTCGGGAACACTGAAGCTTTCTTT.